This is a list of T cell receptor beta chains from one sample in a study of blood T cell repertoires in COVID-19. Clones were sequenced by immunoSEQ multiplex PCR, and TCRdb holds only the in-frame ones, with some missing. The profile shows 360,000 or so clones, 83% of them singletons. Sequencing used PBMCs or T cells enriched from blood (not recorded which). These receptors were taken from a woman between 50 and 59 years old who had recovered from COVID-19. Both conserved end residues are part of each CDR3. Only part of the rows carry a size: once, few, many, or a class if the clone is expanded.

cdr3_length: 15; clone_size: NA; j_call: TRBJ2-5; v_call: TRBV5-5; cdr3_aa: CASSLGQGFLETQYF
cdr3_length: 15; clone_size: NA; j_call: TRBJ1-5; v_call: TRBV6-5; cdr3_aa: CASSSTGALNQPQHF
cdr3_length: 14; clone_size: NA; j_call: TRBJ1-5; v_call: TRBV19; cdr3_aa: CASRGQSNRQPQHF
cdr3_length: 13; clone_size: NA; j_call: TRBJ1-2; v_call: TRBV6-1; cdr3_aa: CASSAPYRYGYTF
cdr3_length: 14; clone_size: NA; j_call: TRBJ2-5; v_call: TRBV7-9; cdr3_aa: CASSPRQAQETQYF
cdr3_length: 16; clone_size: NA; j_call: TRBJ1-2; v_call: TRBV27; cdr3_aa: CASSLFGRGSVYDYTF
cdr3_length: 18; clone_size: few; j_call: TRBJ2-2; v_call: TRBV7-9; cdr3_aa: CASSFDASATLNTGELFF
cdr3_length: 15; clone_size: NA; j_call: TRBJ1-2; v_call: TRBV6-2/TRBV6-3; cdr3_aa: CASSYLQGQAAGYTF
cdr3_length: 12; clone_size: once; j_call: TRBJ1-1; v_call: TRBV29-1; cdr3_aa: CSARGQNTEAFF
cdr3_length: 13; clone_size: NA; j_call: TRBJ1-5; v_call: TRBV12-3/TRBV12-4; cdr3_aa: CASSMGTVSPQHF
cdr3_length: 14; clone_size: NA; j_call: TRBJ2-7; v_call: TRBV6-2/TRBV6-3; cdr3_aa: CASSSGWGRYEQYF
cdr3_length: 15; clone_size: NA; j_call: TRBJ1-1; v_call: TRBV4-1; cdr3_aa: CASSQEGAGNTEAFF
cdr3_length: 15; clone_size: NA; j_call: TRBJ2-1; v_call: TRBV5-1; cdr3_aa: CASSYTWRGDNEQFF
cdr3_length: 16; clone_size: NA; j_call: TRBJ1-6; v_call: TRBV18; cdr3_aa: CASSPQGNSYNSPLHF
cdr3_length: 16; clone_size: NA; j_call: TRBJ1-3; v_call: TRBV29-1; cdr3_aa: CSVLGSGGQKGNTIYF
cdr3_length: 13; clone_size: NA; j_call: TRBJ2-7; v_call: TRBV7-6; cdr3_aa: CASSLRRYGEQYF
cdr3_length: 16; clone_size: once; j_call: TRBJ2-1; v_call: TRBV10-3; cdr3_aa: CAISESKIPGGNEQFF
cdr3_length: 14; clone_size: once; j_call: TRBJ1-4; v_call: TRBV30; cdr3_aa: CAWSVLQGVEKLFF
cdr3_length: 14; clone_size: NA; j_call: TRBJ2-3; v_call: TRBV2; cdr3_aa: CASSRDRSTDTQYF
cdr3_length: 15; clone_size: NA; j_call: TRBJ2-1; v_call: TRBV4-1; cdr3_aa: CASTRETGAYNEQFF
cdr3_length: 17; clone_size: NA; j_call: TRBJ2-1; v_call: TRBV25-1; cdr3_aa: CASSGTPGLSSYNEQFF
cdr3_length: 14; clone_size: few; j_call: TRBJ2-2; v_call: TRBV7-2; cdr3_aa: CASSWSLGPGELFF
cdr3_length: 17; clone_size: NA; j_call: TRBJ1-3; v_call: TRBV5-4; cdr3_aa: CASSSSAGTGLGNTIYF
cdr3_length: 17; clone_size: NA; j_call: TRBJ2-5; v_call: TRBV2; cdr3_aa: CASSEALFTYVTETQYF
cdr3_length: 15; clone_size: NA; j_call: TRBJ2-7; v_call: TRBV9; cdr3_aa: CASSVVGEGGDEQYF
cdr3_length: 20; clone_size: NA; j_call: TRBJ2-1; v_call: TRBV19; cdr3_aa: CASSIYLAGGPWGSYNEQFF
cdr3_length: 13; clone_size: NA; j_call: TRBJ1-2; v_call: TRBV29-1; cdr3_aa: CSVDDRGVGGYTF
cdr3_length: 15; clone_size: once; j_call: TRBJ1-6; v_call: TRBV9; cdr3_aa: CASSVEGGLNSPLHF
cdr3_length: 12; clone_size: NA; j_call: TRBJ1-6; v_call: TRBV14; cdr3_aa: CASSQPRSPLHF
cdr3_length: 13; clone_size: NA; j_call: TRBJ2-7; v_call: TRBV6-2/TRBV6-3; cdr3_aa: CASSQPTSYEQYF
cdr3_length: 15; clone_size: NA; j_call: TRBJ2-1; v_call: TRBV5-5; cdr3_aa: CASSLETPSYNEQFF
cdr3_length: 15; clone_size: NA; j_call: TRBJ1-2; v_call: TRBV7-2; cdr3_aa: CASSPRYRDHYGYTF
cdr3_length: 13; clone_size: NA; j_call: TRBJ1-1; v_call: TRBV5-1; cdr3_aa: CASSLLGYTEAFF
cdr3_length: 14; clone_size: NA; j_call: TRBJ1-1; v_call: TRBV18; cdr3_aa: CASSLLTGDAEAFF
cdr3_length: 16; clone_size: NA; j_call: TRBJ2-5; v_call: TRBV6-2/TRBV6-3; cdr3_aa: CASSWGGAGGQETQYF
cdr3_length: 14; clone_size: NA; j_call: TRBJ1-6; v_call: TRBV5-4; cdr3_aa: CASSLDGGNSPLHF
cdr3_length: 13; clone_size: NA; j_call: TRBJ1-1; v_call: TRBV7-3; cdr3_aa: CASSSYKNTEAFF
cdr3_length: 14; clone_size: NA; j_call: TRBJ1-6; v_call: TRBV27; cdr3_aa: CASRLGQGNSPLHF
cdr3_length: 14; clone_size: once; j_call: TRBJ1-4; v_call: TRBV19; cdr3_aa: CASSIGSNNEKLFF
cdr3_length: 14; clone_size: NA; j_call: TRBJ1-2; v_call: TRBV6-5; cdr3_aa: CASSYDSGENGYTF
cdr3_length: 17; clone_size: NA; j_call: TRBJ1-2; v_call: TRBV27; cdr3_aa: CASSLSVRGGGVYGYTF